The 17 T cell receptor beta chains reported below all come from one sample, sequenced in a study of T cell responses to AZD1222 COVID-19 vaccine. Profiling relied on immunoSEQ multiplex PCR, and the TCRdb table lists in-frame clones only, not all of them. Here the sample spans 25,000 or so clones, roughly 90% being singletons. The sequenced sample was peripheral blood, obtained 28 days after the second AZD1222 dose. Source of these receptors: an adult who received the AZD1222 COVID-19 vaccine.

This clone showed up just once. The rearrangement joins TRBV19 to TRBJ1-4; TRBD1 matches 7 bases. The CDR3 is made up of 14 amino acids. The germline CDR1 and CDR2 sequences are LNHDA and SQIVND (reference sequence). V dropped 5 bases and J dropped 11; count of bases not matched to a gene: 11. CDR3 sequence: CASSSRDRPAKLFF. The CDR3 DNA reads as TGTGCCAGTAGTTCACGGGACAGACCAGCTAAACTGTTTTTT.

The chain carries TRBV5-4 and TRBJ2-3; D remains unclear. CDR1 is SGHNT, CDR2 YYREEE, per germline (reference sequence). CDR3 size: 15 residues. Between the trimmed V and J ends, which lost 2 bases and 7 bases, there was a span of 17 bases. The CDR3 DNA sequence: TGTGCCAGCAGCTTTCCAGACTTCGCACAAAATACGCAGTATTTT. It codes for CASSFPDFAQNTQYF.

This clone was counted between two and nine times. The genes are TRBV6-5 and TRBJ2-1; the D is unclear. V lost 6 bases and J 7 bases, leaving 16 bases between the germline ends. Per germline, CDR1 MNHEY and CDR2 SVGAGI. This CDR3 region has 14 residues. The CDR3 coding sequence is TGTGCCAGCAGGGTCGGCTTAGTGTCAAATGAGCAGTTCTTC. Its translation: CASRVGLVSNEQFF.

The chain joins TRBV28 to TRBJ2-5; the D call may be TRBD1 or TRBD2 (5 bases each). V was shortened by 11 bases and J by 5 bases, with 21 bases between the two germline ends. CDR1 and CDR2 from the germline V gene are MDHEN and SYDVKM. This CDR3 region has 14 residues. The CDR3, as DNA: TGTGCCTCGCTAGGAACAGGAGGTGGTGAGACCCAGTACTTC. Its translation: CASLGTGGGETQYF.

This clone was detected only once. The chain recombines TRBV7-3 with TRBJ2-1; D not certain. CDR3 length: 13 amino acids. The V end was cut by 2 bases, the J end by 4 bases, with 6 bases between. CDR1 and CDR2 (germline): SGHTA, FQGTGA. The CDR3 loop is CASSLATYNEQFF. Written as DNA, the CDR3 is TGTGCCAGCAGCTTAGCGACATACAATGAGCAGTTCTTC.

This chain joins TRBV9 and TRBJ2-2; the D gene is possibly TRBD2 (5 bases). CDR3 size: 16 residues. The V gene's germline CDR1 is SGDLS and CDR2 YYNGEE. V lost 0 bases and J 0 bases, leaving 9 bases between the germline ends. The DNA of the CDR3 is TGTGCCAGCAGCGTAGTATTAGCGCCGAACACCGGGGAGCTGTTTTTT. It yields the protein CASSVVLAPNTGELFF. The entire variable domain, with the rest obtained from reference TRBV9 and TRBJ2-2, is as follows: DSGVTQTPKHLITATGQRVTLRCSPRSGDLSVYWYQQSLDQGLQFLIQYYNGEERAKGNILERFSAQQFPDLHSELNLSSLELGDSALYFCASSVVLAPNTGELFFGEGSRLTVL.

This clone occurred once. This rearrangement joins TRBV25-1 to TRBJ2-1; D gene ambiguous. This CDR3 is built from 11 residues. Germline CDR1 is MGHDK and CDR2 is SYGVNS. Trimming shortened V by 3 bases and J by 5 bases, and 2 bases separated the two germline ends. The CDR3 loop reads CASSDDNEQFF. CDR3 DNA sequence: TGTGCCAGCAGTGACGACAATGAGCAGTTCTTC.

CDR3: CASDPDQGIPQPQHF. Written as DNA, the CDR3 is TGTGCCAGCGACCCCGACCAGGGCATCCCTCAGCCCCAGCATTTT. The chain carries TRBV19 and TRBJ1-5; D may be TRBD1 (5 bases). This CDR3 contains 15 residues. The V end was cut by 9 bases, the J end by 6 bases, with 21 bases between. Germline lookup yields CDR1 LNHDA and CDR2 SQIVND (reference sequence).

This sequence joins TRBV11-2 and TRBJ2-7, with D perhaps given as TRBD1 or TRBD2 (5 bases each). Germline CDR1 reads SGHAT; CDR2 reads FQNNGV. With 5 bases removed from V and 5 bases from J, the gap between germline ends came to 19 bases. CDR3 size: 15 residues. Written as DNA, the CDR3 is TGTGCCAGCAGCCAAAGGAGAGGGGTCCCAGACGAGCAGTACTTC. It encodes CASSQRRGVPDEQYF.

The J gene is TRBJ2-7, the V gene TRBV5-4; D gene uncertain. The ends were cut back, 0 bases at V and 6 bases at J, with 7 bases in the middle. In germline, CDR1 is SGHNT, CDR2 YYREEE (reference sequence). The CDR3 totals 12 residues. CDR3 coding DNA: TGTGCCAGCAGCTTGGGGCAAGGCGAGCAGTACTTC. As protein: CASSLGQGEQYF.

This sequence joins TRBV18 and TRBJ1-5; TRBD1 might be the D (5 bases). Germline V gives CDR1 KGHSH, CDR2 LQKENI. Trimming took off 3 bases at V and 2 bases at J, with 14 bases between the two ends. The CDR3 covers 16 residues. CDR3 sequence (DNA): TGTGCCAGCTCACCTTCGACCAGGGTTGGCAATCAGCCCCAGCATTTT. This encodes CASSPSTRVGNQPQHF.

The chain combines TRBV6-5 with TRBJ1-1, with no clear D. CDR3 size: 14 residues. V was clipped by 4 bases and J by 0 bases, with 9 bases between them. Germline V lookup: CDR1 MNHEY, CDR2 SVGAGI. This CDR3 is CASSSPGVNTEAFF. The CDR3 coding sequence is TGTGCCAGCAGTTCCCCAGGTGTGAACACTGAAGCTTTCTTT.

The CDR3 region is CASRERPGTSVPGELFF. The DNA of the CDR3 is TGTGCCAGCAGGGAGAGACCCGGGACTAGTGTTCCCGGGGAGCTGTTTTTT. This chain links TRBV7-2 with TRBJ2-2; 8 bases match TRBD2. CDR1 and CDR2 from the germline V gene are SGHTA and FQGNSA. This CDR3 has 17 amino acids. V dropped 6 bases and J dropped 6; count of bases not matched to a gene: 15.

CDR3 sequence: CASSQADRFNEKLFF. CDR3 DNA: TGTGCCAGCAGCCAAGCGGACCGTTTTAATGAAAAACTGTTTTTT. The rearrangement uses TRBV4-2 and TRBJ1-4; D is uncertain. Germline V gives CDR1 LGHNA, CDR2 YNFKEQ. Trimming shortened V by 1 base and J by 4 bases, and 10 bases separated the two germline ends. The CDR3 is 15 residues long.

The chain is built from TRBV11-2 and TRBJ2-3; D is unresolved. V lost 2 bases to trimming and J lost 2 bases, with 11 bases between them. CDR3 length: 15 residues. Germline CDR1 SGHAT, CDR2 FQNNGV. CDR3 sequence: CASSLSPVLTDTQYF. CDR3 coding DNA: TGTGCCAGCAGCTTAAGCCCCGTCCTCACAGATACGCAGTATTTT. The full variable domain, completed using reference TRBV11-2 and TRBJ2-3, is EAGVAQSPRYKIIEKRQSVAFWCNPISGHATLYWYQQILGQGPKLLIQFQNNGVVDDSQLPKDRFSAERLKGVDSTLKIQPAKLEDSAVYLCASSLSPVLTDTQYFGPGTRLTVL.

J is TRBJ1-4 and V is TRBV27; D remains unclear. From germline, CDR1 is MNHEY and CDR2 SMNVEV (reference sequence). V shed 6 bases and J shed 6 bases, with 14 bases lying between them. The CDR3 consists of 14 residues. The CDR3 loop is CASSRSRTDEKLFF. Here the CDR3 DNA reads TGTGCCAGCAGCCGTTCCAGGACGGATGAAAAACTGTTTTTT.

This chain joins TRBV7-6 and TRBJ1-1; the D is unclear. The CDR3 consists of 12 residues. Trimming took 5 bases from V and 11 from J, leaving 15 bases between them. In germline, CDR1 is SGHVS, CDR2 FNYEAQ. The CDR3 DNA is TGTGCCAGCAGCCCCGCGGGCGGTTCGGCTTTCTTT. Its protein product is CASSPAGGSAFF. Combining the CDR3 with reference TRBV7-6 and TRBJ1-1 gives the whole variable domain GAGVSQSPRYKVTKRGQDVALRCDPISGHVSLYWYRQALGQGPEFLTYFNYEAQQDKSGLPNDRFSAERPEGSISTLTIQRTEQRDSAMYRCASSPAGGSAFFGQGTRLTVV.